This record concerns one T cell receptor (beta chain) sequence. This clone was seen more than once but under ten times. Its antigen is not yet known. There are no base qualities to consult, and no much larger clone falls within one base. These data are taken from a study of cytomegalovirus exposure and HLA in healthy donors (dated by TCRdb to between 2016 and 2019). Concerning the study at large: According to an earlier analysis of a few hundred of the donors, some 180 million T cells yielded some 110 million unique TCR beta sequences and 276 Gb of sequence data. The number of typed donors differed by locus: about 620-640 for A, B, C, DRB1 and DQB1; 500 to 550 for DQA1; some 590 for DPA1; and around 450 for DPB1. The study aimed to test whether signatures of past pathogen exposure could be identified by cataloging public T cell receptors. Across around 400 genotyped donors of the cohort, an average of about 240,000 unique TCR beta nucleotide sequences per donor were sequenced, and around 19% of those sequences were non-productive. Class I and class II HLA loci were covered by the typing at four-digit resolution. In a later analysis, previously published TCR beta repertoires from 670 or so donors were re-analyzed and high-resolution HLA genotyping was added so that TCR occurrence patterns could be studied. An early release that covered around 590 HLA-typed donors contained approximately 290 gigabases of sequencing data and about 84 million unique TCR sequences. All discovery cohort repertoires had been generated using a single sequencing platform. Donor age, sex, ethnicity and CMV serostatus were collected together with the repertoire data. About five DR-DQ haplotypes were treated as single units for association and clustering because of strong linkage in the cohort. Besides the first cohort of roughly 640 subjects, a separate validation cohort made up of 120 different subjects was used. Using immunosequencing, the study profiled T cell repertoires from 666 subjects and related those repertoires to cytomegalovirus serostatus. Genome-wide SNP genotypes for about 65% of the roughly 670 donors were used in a later genetic analysis, which treated that subset as a discovery cohort. The later analysis used no new phenotypic data to find candidate immune exposures, relying instead on TCR beta sequences and their occurrence across donors. High-throughput TCR immunosequencing, statistical association of individual TCRs with disease status, and machine learning were combined to predict cytomegalovirus infection status. In an earlier analysis of roughly 580 of the donors, high-throughput TCR beta sequencing was used to judge whether each TCR beta V gene segment behaved as functional or pseudogenic. Among the 398 genotyped donors, around 81% belonged to the genetic ancestry cluster associated with self-reported Caucasian donors. Broad study findings and their caveats: In vitro tests confirmed that a few of the cytomegalovirus-associated TCR beta chains recognize cytomegalovirus antigens. A later genetic analysis associated a missense DCLRE1C variant with V-gene and J-gene trimming of TCR beta chains, and an independent cohort replicated the association. For the cohort, immune exposure information was limited to CMV serostatus. It was suggested by the authors that the approach could potentially be generalized to other disease states and immunological phenotypes. The classifier was reported to diagnose cytomegalovirus status with high specificity and sensitivity in both the original and validation cohorts. Because some donors lacked HLA typing at each locus, the association tests relied only on the typed subset. In a later analysis, HLA-associated TCR beta chains were found to be more clonally expanded and to have lower generation probabilities than equally common non-associated chains. A group of highly shared sequence variants was considered likely to be a technical artifact of the sequencing pipeline. In an earlier analysis of around 500 of the donors, most TCR beta V segments appeared in productive rearrangements about 90% or about 30% of the time, broadly matching IMGT annotations. According to a later analysis, TCR association rates differed among HLA loci, with DRB1 alleles showing the most associated TCRs and HLA-C alleles showing the fewest. A later analysis reported that several top co-occurrence clusters appeared linked to parvovirus B19, influenza, CMV and Epstein-Barr virus. Correlated functional status among segregating V segments might be attributable to linkage disequilibrium, but an unknown experimental factor could not be ruled out. Across donors, most TCR sequences were observed very rarely, whereas some public TCRs were present in many individuals. Assigning TCR associations to individual alleles was difficult when HLA alleles, especially DR and DQ, strongly co-occurred. The earlier analysis of some 540 of the donors excluded roughly 17 rarely observed V segments, including chromosome 9 orphons, because counts were too low. A further reported finding was that TCR beta sequences accurately predicted the HLA-A and HLA-B alleles for most subjects in the first cohort. Sequencing depth was assumed to be roughly uniform across donors in the presence/absence analyses, though that assumption may not hold. The study listed 150 to 200 TCR beta chains as associated with cytomegalovirus. Some IMGT-functional V segments, including TRBV6-2 and TRBV6-3, could not be told apart with the 87-base-pair reads, so those segments were excluded. Most CMV-associated TCR beta chains appeared to be HLA-restricted in a later analysis, and the HLA associations seemed to be driven largely by CMV exposure. A later genetic analysis reported fewer N-insertions in productive TCRs among donors in an Asian-associated ancestry cluster than the roughly 700-donor mean. A later analysis associated 17,000 or so TCR beta sequences with specific HLA alleles at a false discovery rate of 0.05. Only TCR beta chains were sequenced in this cohort, and the absence of alpha or paired-chain data limited detectable features.

V gives up 4 bases and J gives up 1 base, and the segment between their germline ends measures 7 bases. The CDR3, cysteine through phenylalanine, is 13 amino acids long. The sequence is cut down to CDR3 DNA, 39 bases in frame from base 1. The CDR1 and CDR2 encoded by the germline V gene are LGHNA and YNFKEQ. Libraries were built with the immunoSEQ multiplex PCR assay. A mixture of 60 forward primers for TCR Vbeta segments and 13 reverse primers for TCR Jbeta segments was used in the multiplex PCR. The CDR3 region of rearranged TCR beta genes was amplified from genomic DNA with a multiplex PCR assay. The Illumina HiSeq System was used to sequence the amplified TCR beta libraries as 87-base-pair reads. As for the authors' bioinformatics: A later analysis tallied 80 million to 95 million unique TCR beta chains across the approximately 670 repertoires, and around 12 million of those chains were shared by two or more donors. Raw reads were error-corrected and collapsed into unique sequences by a nearest-neighbor algorithm in which closely related sequences were merged to remove PCR and sequencing errors. To assign V, D and J gene segments, CDR3 sequences were aligned to IMGT reference sequences. For a sequence to be retained, a match of at least six nucleotides was required to both a V gene segment and a J gene segment. A rearrangement was called productive if the CDR3 had no stop codons and remained in frame with V and J, and every other rearrangement was called non-productive. Following IMGT convention, CDR3 was defined as the stretch from the second conserved V-encoded cysteine up to the conserved J-encoded phenylalanine. Sequences without an unambiguous match to a single V gene segment were excluded from the earlier analysis of about 640 of the donors. An earlier analysis of approximately 590 of the donors classified V segments as functional when productive rearrangements were above 56.7% and as segregating when the standard deviation between donors was above 5%. To diagnose cytomegalovirus status from the catalog of TCR beta chain sequences, a statistical classification framework was built. In a later analysis, V and J genes were assigned by comparing TCR nucleotide sequences against IMGT/GENE-DB human TR gene sequences. The TCRdist pipeline was used in a later analysis to assign CDR3 sequences and most-parsimonious VDJ recombination scenarios. In a later analysis, every TCR beta chain was defined by the combination of its CDR3 amino acid sequence and its V-gene family, and reads without a unique V-gene family were dropped. A later analysis removed nearly 600 highly shared, low-generation-probability nucleotide sequences to deal with suspected cross-contamination and a sequencing artifact. In a later analysis, a clonal expansion index was calculated for each public chain from normalized within-repertoire ranks of inferred template counts. In a later analysis, generation probabilities were computed with a VDJ recombination model fitted to out-of-frame rearrangements, and the resulting probabilities were checked against IGoR. Hypergeometric tests were used in a later analysis to score TCR-TCR, TCR-HLA and TCR-CMV co-occurrence, with a repertoire-size bias correction applied to the TCR pairs. False discovery rates were estimated in a later analysis by permuting HLA or CMV assignments 20 times. In a later analysis, co-occurring TCRs were grouped with DBSCAN, and TCRdist sequence similarity was added when clustering was performed within HLA-allele-positive subsets. Repertoires with fewer than 30,000 or more than 120,000 public chains, plus five repertoires with anomalous nucleotide sharing, were excluded from co-occurrence clustering. The source is immuneACCESS, and TCRdb retained only in-frame sequences with V and J called. Part of the clones is not carried over; for the studies checked, unresolved V genes explain less than half of this, and the remainder is unexplained. The D gene and trimming were derived from the DNA, and the V and J assignments and clone size from that table. The sample profile shows more than 110,000 clones; around 80% of them were found once. The ten largest make up approximately 2% of the sample.

In total, 500 to 700 healthy bone marrow donors made up the cohort. At the time of sampling, all cohort members were nominally healthy, though unrecorded immune exposures were likely present. The donor was CMV seronegative and was included in the group of around 320 seronegative cohort members. Each donor provided a peripheral blood sample, and peripheral blood mononuclear cells were used for TCR beta sequencing. Genomic DNA was extracted from the blood cell samples with the Qiagen DNeasy Blood Extraction Kit. This chain is built from TRBV4-2 and TRBJ1-1; the D gene assignment is ambiguous. The sequence derives from a man under 40 in good health and CMV-seronegative. Sequencing used PBMCs. The DNA sequence is TGTGCCAGCAGCCCAGGATCGAACACTGAAGCTTTCTTT. It specifies CASSPGSNTEAFF.